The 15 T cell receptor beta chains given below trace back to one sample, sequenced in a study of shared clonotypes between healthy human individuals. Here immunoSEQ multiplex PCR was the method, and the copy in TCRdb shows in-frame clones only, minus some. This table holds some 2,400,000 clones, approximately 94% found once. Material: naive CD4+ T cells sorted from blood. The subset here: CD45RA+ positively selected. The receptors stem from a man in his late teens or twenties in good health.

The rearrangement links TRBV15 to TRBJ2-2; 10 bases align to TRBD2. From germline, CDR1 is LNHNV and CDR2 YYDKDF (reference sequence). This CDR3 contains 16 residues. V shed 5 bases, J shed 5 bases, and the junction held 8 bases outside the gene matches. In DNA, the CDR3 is TGTGCCACCAGCGCCCGACTAGCGGGTAGGACCGGGGAGCTGTTTTTT. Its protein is CATSARLAGRTGELFF.

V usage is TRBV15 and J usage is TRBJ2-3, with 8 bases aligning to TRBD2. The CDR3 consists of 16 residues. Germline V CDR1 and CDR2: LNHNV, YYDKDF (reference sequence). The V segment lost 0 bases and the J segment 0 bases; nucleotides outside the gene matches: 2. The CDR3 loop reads CATSRDRLASTDTQYF. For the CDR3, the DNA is TGTGCCACCAGCAGAGATCGACTAGCGAGCACAGATACGCAGTATTTT.

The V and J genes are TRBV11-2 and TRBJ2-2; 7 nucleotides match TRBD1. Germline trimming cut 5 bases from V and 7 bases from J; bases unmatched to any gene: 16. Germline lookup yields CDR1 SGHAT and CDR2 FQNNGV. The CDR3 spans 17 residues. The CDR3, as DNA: TGTGCCAGCAGCCTCGTGGGAAGGCAGGGGGTGCACGGGGAGCTGTTTTTT. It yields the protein CASSLVGRQGVHGELFF.

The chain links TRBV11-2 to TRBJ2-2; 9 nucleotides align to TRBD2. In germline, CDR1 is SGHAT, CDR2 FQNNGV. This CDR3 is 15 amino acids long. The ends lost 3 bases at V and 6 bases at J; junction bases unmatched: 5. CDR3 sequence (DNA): TGTGCCAGCAGCTTTAGCGGGAGAAAGTCCGGGGAGCTGTTTTTT. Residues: CASSFSGRKSGELFF.

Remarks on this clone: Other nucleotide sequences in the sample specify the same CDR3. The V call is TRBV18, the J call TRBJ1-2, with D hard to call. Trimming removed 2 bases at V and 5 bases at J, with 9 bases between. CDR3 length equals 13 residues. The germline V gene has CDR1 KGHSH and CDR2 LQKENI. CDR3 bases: TGTGCCAGCTCACCATCGACGGAATATGGCTACACCTTC. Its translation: CASSPSTEYGYTF.

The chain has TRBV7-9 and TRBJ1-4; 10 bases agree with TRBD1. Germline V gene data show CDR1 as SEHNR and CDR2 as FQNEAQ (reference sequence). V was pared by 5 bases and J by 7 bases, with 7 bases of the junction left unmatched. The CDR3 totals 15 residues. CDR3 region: CASSTDRGNSEKLFF. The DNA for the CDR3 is TGTGCCAGCAGCACGGACAGGGGGAATAGTGAAAAACTGTTTTTT.

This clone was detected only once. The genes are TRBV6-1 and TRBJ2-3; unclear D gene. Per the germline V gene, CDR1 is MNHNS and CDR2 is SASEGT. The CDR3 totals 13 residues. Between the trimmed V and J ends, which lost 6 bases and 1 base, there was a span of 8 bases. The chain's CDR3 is CASRPLGTDTQYF. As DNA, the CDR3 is TGTGCCAGCAGGCCCCTGGGCACAGATACGCAGTATTTT.

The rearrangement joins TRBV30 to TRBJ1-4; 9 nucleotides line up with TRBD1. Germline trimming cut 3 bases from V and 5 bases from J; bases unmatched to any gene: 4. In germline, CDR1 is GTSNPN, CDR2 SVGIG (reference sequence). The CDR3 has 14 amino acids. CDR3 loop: CAWRDRGWNEKLFF. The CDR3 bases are TGTGCCTGGAGGGACAGGGGATGGAATGAAAAACTGTTTTTT.

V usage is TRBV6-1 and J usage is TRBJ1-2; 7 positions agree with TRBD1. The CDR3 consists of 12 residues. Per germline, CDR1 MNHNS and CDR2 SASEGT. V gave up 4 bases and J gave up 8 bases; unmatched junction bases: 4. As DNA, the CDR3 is TGTGCCAGCAGTGCTCAGGGGGTCGGCTACACCTTC. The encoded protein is CASSAQGVGYTF.

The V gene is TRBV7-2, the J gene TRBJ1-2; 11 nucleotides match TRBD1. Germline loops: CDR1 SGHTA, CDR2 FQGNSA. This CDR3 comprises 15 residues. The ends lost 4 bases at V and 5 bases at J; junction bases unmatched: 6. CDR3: CASSSRDRGEYGYTF. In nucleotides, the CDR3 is TGTGCCAGCAGCTCCCGGGACAGGGGGGAATATGGCTACACCTTC.

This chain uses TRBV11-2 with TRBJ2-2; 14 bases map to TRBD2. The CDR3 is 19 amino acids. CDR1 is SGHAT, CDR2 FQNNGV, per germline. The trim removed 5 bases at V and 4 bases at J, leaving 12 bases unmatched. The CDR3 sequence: CASSQWGLAGVGVTGELFF. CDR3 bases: TGTGCCAGCAGCCAATGGGGACTAGCGGGAGTGGGGGTCACCGGGGAGCTGTTTTTT.

The DNA for the CDR3 is TGTGCCAGCAGCGCCCTGGGAGTTTACCAAGAGACCCAGTACTTC. Translation: CASSALGVYQETQYF. The gene calls are TRBV5-4 and TRBJ2-5; D is possibly TRBD2 (5 bases). The germline CDR1 and CDR2 sequences are SGHNT and YYREEE (reference sequence). V lost 4 bases to trimming and J lost 0 bases, with 13 bases between them. The CDR3 contains 15 residues.

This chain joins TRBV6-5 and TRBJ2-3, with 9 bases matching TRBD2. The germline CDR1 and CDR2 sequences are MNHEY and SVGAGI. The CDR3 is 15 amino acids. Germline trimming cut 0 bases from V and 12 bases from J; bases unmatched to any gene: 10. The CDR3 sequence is CASSYSGTSQAPQYF. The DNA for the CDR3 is TGTGCCAGCAGTTACTCCGGGACTAGCCAAGCCCCACAGTATTTT.

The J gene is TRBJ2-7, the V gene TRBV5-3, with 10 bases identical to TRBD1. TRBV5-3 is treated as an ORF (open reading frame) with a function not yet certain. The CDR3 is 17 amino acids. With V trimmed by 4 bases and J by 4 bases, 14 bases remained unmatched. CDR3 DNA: TGTGCCAGAAGCACGAAACACCGACGGACAGGGGGTTACGAGCAGTACTTC. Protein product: CARSTKHRRTGGYEQYF.

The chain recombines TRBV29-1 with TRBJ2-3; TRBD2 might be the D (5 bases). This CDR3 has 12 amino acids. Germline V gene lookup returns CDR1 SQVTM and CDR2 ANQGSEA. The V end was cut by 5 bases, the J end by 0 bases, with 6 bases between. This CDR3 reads CSVRTSTDTQYF. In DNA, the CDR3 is TGCAGCGTTCGGACTAGCACAGATACGCAGTATTTT.